This TCR beta chain was sequenced in a study of T cell repertoires in cytomegalovirus infection. As for the study in general: HLA-B-restricted CMV epitopes that are well studied, plus recently identified HLA-C-restricted ones, were used by the study.

About this clonotype: Its antigen remains unidentified.

The V gene's germline CDR1 is MGHRA and CDR2 YSYEKL. The length of the CDR3 is 23 residues. V was shortened by 0 bases and J by 1 base, with 31 bases between the two germline ends. Points from the study as a whole: What dominated the ex vivo response were HLA-C-restricted CMV-specific TCR beta clonotypes.

TCRdb processed the reads anew with MiXCR; each CDR3 protein has one entry. The data show 45,000 to 55,000 distinct CDR3 sequences, with about a fifth seen just once and about 90% held by the top ten. This specimen consisted of CD8+ T cells from cultured PBMCs, obtained from culture after CMV antigen stimulation. The chain carries TRBV4-1 and TRBJ1-5; no reliable D call. This clonotype originated in a human donor in good health (CMV status not recorded). Some clones in this sample may be carry-over from other donors' samples. CDR3 region: CASSQEGGKPPTQTRVSNQPQHF. DNA for the CDR3: TGCGCCAGCAGCCAAGAAGGAGGAAAGCCACCTACACAAACAAGGGTGAGCAATCAGCCCCAGCATTTT.